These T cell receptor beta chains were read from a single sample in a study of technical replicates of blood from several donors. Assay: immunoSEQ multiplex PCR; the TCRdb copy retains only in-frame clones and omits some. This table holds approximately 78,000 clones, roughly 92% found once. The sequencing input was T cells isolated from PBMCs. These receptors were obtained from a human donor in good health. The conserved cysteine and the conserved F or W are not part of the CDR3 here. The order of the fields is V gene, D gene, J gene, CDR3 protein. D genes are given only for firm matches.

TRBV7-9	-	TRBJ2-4	ASSLAGRVIGGIQY
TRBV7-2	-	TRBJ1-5	ASSLDGGVTQPQH
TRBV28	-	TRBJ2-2	ASSPGTGELF
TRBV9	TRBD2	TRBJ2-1	ASSVGAGGPNEQF
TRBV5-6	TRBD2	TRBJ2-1	ASSLGASGQYNEQF
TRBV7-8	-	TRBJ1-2	ASSLGMTGSYGYT
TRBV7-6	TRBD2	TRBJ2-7	ASSRPTSGSYEQY
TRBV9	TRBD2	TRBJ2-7	ASSVGLAGNSYEQY
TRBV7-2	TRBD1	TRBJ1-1	ASSLRGMNTEAF
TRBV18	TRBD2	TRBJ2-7	ASSPADGLAGNEQY
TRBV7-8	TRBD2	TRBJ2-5	ASSPGLAGLQETQY
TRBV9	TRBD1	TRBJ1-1	ASSVGTGRDTEAF
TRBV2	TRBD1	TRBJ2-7	ASSEGQGRYEQY
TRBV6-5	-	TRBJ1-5	ASMSGINQPQH
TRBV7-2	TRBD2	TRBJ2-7	ASSLEGGREGEQY
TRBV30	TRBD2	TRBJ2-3	ACNWGASGNGADTQY
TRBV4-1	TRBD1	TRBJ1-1	ASSQRTGVNTEAF
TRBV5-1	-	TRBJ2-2	ASSSSLSGELF
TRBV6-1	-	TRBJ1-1	ASSEFRAF
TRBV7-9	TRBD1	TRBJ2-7	ASSPDEQGAHEQY
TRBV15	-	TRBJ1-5	ATRTGGNGNQPQH
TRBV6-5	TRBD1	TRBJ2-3	ASYRQGADTQY
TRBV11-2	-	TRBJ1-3	ASSHGPGSGNTIY
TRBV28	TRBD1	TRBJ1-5	ASSGQINQPQH
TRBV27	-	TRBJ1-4	ASSGAGANEKLF
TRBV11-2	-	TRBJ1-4	ASSGWGFATNEKLF
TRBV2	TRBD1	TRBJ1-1	ASRTYRGAF
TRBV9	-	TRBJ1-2	ASSVEKESYGYT
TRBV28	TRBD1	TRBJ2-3	ASSWDRGRTDTQY
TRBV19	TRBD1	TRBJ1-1	ASSWDRGIAEAF
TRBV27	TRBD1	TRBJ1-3	ASSEAGTGAGNTIY
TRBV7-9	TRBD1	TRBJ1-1	ASSFWSGQGAEAF
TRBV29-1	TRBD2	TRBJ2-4	SALGREGDIQY
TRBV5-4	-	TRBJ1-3	ASSLTGSGNTIY
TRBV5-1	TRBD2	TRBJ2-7	ASSRERGSREQY
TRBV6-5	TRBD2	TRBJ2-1	ASSYSSGRLNEQF
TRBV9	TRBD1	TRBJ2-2	ASSVQTGLDTGELF
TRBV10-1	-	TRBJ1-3	ASSATASGNTIY
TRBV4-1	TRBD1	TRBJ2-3	ASSPRTGADTQY
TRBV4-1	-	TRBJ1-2	ASSQDFSGFYGYT
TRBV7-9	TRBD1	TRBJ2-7	ASSPRDRLSYEQY
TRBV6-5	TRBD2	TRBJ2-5	ASGFLTSGQETQY
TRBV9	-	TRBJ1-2	ASSVMDTTNYGYT
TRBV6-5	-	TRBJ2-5	ASGYRAETQY
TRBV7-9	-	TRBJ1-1	ASSLGAGRGNTEAF
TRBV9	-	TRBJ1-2	ASEGGLDYGYT
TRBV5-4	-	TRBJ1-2	ASSIYGLDSSFYGYT
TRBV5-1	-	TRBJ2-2	ASSAVAGELF
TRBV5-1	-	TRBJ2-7	ASSLVSGRDRSYEQY